Listed here are 14 T cell receptor beta chains from one sample, sequenced in a study of cytomegalovirus exposure and HLA in healthy donors. Both 60 Vbeta primers and 13 Jbeta primers went into the PCR. Assay used: immunoSEQ multiplex PCR; TCRdb lists only in-frame clones, some missing. The sample has about 140,000 clones, roughly three quarters seen once; the top ten hold over 2.5%. The sample was PBMCs. These receptors all stem from a man aged 40-49 years in good health and CMV-seronegative.

This sequence joins TRBV4-1 and TRBJ2-3; D unclear. Trimming shortened V by 2 bases and J by 11 bases, and 14 bases separated the two germline ends. The germline V gene encodes CDR1 MGHRA and CDR2 YSYEKL. This CDR3 spans 13 amino acids. CDR3 sequence: CASSQHGENRQYF. DNA of the CDR3: TGCGCCAGCAGCCAACACGGTGAGAACCGGCAGTATTTT.

This chain joins TRBV19 and TRBJ2-1, with 7 bases matching TRBD2. The CDR3 is 14 residues long. Germline CDR1 LNHDA, CDR2 SQIVND (reference sequence). Germline trimming cut 5 bases from V and 4 bases from J; bases unmatched to any gene: 5. The CDR3 protein is CASSAGAGYNEQFF. DNA of the CDR3: TGTGCCAGTAGTGCCGGAGCGGGGTACAATGAGCAGTTCTTC.

CDR3 sequence reads: CASSYSQGRETQYF. Here the CDR3 DNA reads TGTGCCAGCAGTTACTCCCAGGGCCGGGAGACCCAGTACTTC. This chain uses TRBV6-5 with TRBJ2-5, with D possibly being TRBD1 (5 bases). The V gene lost 0 bases and the J gene lost 5 bases, with 10 bases spanning the gap. Germline lookup yields CDR1 MNHEY and CDR2 SVGAGI. The CDR3 has 14 amino acids.

The chain couples TRBV6-5 to TRBJ2-3; TRBD2 matches 9 bases. This CDR3 spans 16 amino acids. The V gene's germline CDR1 is MNHEY and CDR2 SVGAGI. J was trimmed by 4 bases and V by 0 bases; bases with no gene match: 5. The CDR3, as DNA: TGTGCCAGCAGTTACTCGTGGCGGGGGGGAGCAGATACGCAGTATTTT. It yields the protein CASSYSWRGGADTQYF.

The genes are TRBV7-6 and TRBJ1-3; the match to TRBD1 covers 10 bases. Unmatched junction bases numbered 4, after V lost 4 bases and J lost 4 bases. Germline V gene data show CDR1 as SGHVS and CDR2 as FNYEAQ. The CDR3 is 15 residues long. The CDR3 loop is CASSWDRGPGNTIYF. The CDR3, as DNA: TGTGCCAGCAGCTGGGACAGGGGACCCGGAAACACCATATATTTT.

This chain joins TRBV4-1 and TRBJ1-1; a weak D match, TRBD1 (5 bases). The CDR3 consists of 18 residues. Trimming left V 0 bases short and J 3 bases short, with 20 bases between. Germline V lookup: CDR1 MGHRA, CDR2 YSYEKL. Here the CDR3 reads CASSQDPFGRARDTEAFF. In DNA, the CDR3 is TGCGCCAGCAGCCAAGACCCCTTTGGCAGGGCTCGGGACACTGAAGCTTTCTTT.

J is TRBJ2-3 and V is TRBV7-2; tentative D call: TRBD2 (6 bases). The CDR3 length is 15 residues. Germline CDR1 is SGHTA and CDR2 is FQGNSA. The ends were cut back, 5 bases at V and 4 bases at J, with 16 bases in the middle. The CDR3 spells CASSLGSSGPDTQYF. CDR3 nucleotides: TGTGCCAGCAGCCTCGGCTCAAGCGGGCCAGATACGCAGTATTTT. Full variable domain (remainder filled in from reference TRBV7-2 and TRBJ2-3): GAGVSQSPSNKVTEKGKDVELRCDPISGHTALYWYRQSLGQGLEFLIYFQGNSAPDKSGLPSDRFSAERTGGSVSTLTIQRTQQEDSAVYLCASSLGSSGPDTQYFGPGTRLTVL.

For the CDR3, the DNA is TGCGCCAGCAGCCAACTCCTCCCCGGGACTAGCGTCACCGGGGAGCTGTTTTTT. Translated, it gives CASSQLLPGTSVTGELFF. The chain recombines TRBV4-3 with TRBJ2-2, with 10 bases matching TRBD2. In germline, CDR1 is LGHNA, CDR2 YSLEER. CDR3 length: 18 residues. The J segment lost 4 bases and the V segment lost 2 bases, leaving 10 bases of the junction unmatched.

V gene TRBV29-1 combines with J gene TRBJ2-7, with 8 bases lining up with TRBD1. CDR1 SQVTM and CDR2 ANQGSEA come from the germline V gene. This CDR3 has 13 amino acids. Germline trimming cut 6 bases from V and 4 bases from J; bases unmatched to any gene: 8. The CDR3 is CSVGQGATYEQYF. DNA for the CDR3: TGCAGCGTCGGACAGGGCGCTACGTACGAGCAGTACTTC.

The genes are TRBV5-4 and TRBJ2-7, with 7 bases identical to TRBD2. CDR1 is SGHNT, CDR2 YYREEE, per germline (reference sequence). This CDR3 comprises 15 residues. V gave up 3 bases and J gave up 2 bases; unmatched junction bases: 8. The CDR3 sequence is CASSYWAGAPYEQYF. CDR3 coding DNA: TGTGCCAGCAGCTATTGGGCGGGAGCCCCCTACGAGCAGTACTTC.

The chain links TRBV5-6 to TRBJ1-2; 10 nucleotides agree with TRBD1. The J segment lost 0 bases and the V segment lost 5 bases, leaving 13 bases of the junction unmatched. Looked up from germline, CDR1 is SGHDT and CDR2 is YYEEEE. The CDR3 runs to 18 residues. CDR3 nucleotides: TGTGCCAGCAGTTTTATCCCGGGACAGGGGAGGACTAACTATGGCTACACCTTC. Its protein is CASSFIPGQGRTNYGYTF.

J is TRBJ1-4 and V is TRBV10-3, with TRBD1 identical over 9 bases. The junction had 4 bases not matched to a gene; V was cut back by 0 bases and J by 8 bases. The V gene's germline CDR1 is ENHRY and CDR2 SYGVKD. The CDR3 has 15 amino acids. CDR3: CAISESKDRGEKLFF. DNA for the CDR3: TGTGCCATCAGTGAGTCGAAGGACAGGGGAGAAAAACTGTTTTTT.

The CDR3 region has the DNA TGTGCCAGCAGCGAAACAGTCGAAGAGACCCAGTACTTC. Protein sequence: CASSETVEETQYF. This sequence joins TRBV7-2 and TRBJ2-5; D gene ambiguous. The CDR3 loop spans 13 amino acids. Germline V gene sequence: CDR1 SGHTA, CDR2 FQGNSA. The V end was cut by 5 bases, the J end by 3 bases, with 10 bases between. The full variable domain, its missing parts supplied by reference TRBV7-2 and TRBJ2-5, is GAGVSQSPSNKVTEKGKDVELRCDPISGHTALYWYRQSLGQGLEFLIYFQGNSAPDKSGLPSDRFSAERTGGSVSTLTIQRTQQEDSAVYLCASSETVEETQYFGPGTRLLVL.

The gene calls are TRBV7-8 and TRBJ2-5; 11 nucleotides match TRBD2. CDR3 length: 17 residues. Trimming removed 2 bases from V and 4 bases from J; junction bases left unmatched: 9. Germline values: CDR1 SGHVS, CDR2 FQNEAQ. The CDR3 DNA is TGTGCCAGCAGCTTATCCCCCTCTAGCGGGGGGCGAGAGACCCAGTACTTC. It encodes CASSLSPSSGGRETQYF. The variable domain in full, with the rest retrieved from reference TRBV7-8 and TRBJ2-5, is GAGVSQSPRYKVAKRGQDVALRCDPISGHVSLFWYQQALGQGPEFLTYFQNEAQLDKSGLPSDRFFAERPEGSVSTLKIQRTQQEDSAVYLCASSLSPSSGGRETQYFGPGTRLLVL.